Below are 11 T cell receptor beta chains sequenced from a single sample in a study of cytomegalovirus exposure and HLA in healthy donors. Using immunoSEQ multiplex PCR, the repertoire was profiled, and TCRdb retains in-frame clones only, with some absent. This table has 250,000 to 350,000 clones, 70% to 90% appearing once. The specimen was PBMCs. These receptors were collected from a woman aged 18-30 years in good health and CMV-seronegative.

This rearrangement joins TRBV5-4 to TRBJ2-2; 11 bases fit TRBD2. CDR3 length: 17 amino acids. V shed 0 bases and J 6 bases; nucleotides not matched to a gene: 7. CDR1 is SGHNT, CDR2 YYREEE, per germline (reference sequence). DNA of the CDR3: TGTGCCAGCAGCTTGGGTGAACTAGCGGGAGCGGCCGGGGAGCTGTTTTTT. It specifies CASSLGELAGAAGELFF.

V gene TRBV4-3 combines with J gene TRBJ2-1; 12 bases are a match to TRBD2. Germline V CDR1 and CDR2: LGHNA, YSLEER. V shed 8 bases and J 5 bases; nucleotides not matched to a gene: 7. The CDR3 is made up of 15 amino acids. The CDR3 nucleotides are TGCGCCAGCTACGATCTAGCGGGAGGGCACAATGAGCAGTTCTTC. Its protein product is CASYDLAGGHNEQFF.

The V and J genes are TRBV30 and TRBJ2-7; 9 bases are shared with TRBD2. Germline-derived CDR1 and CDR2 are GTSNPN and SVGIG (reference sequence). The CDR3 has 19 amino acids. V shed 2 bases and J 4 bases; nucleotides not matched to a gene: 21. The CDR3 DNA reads TGTGCCTGGAGTTCCCCCCTTGGGGTTGGTAGCGGGAGACTTTACGAGCAGTACTTC. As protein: CAWSSPLGVGSGRLYEQYF.

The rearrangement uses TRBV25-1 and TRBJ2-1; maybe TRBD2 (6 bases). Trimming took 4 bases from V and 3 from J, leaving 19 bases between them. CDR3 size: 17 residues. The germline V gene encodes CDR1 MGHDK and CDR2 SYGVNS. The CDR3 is CASSADLAGIFYNEQFF. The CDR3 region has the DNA TGTGCCAGCAGTGCCGACCTCGCGGGGATTTTCTACAATGAGCAGTTCTTC.

DNA of the CDR3: TGTGCCAGCAGCTTGGGGGTCTTCGGGGGAAGCTCCTATAATTCACCCCTCCACTTT. It encodes CASSLGVFGGSSYNSPLHF. This chain connects TRBV5-6 to TRBJ1-6, with D tentatively TRBD1 (5 bases). The CDR3 length is 19 residues. V lost 0 bases and J 0 bases, leaving 16 bases between the germline ends. Germline CDR1 is SGHDT and CDR2 is YYEEEE.

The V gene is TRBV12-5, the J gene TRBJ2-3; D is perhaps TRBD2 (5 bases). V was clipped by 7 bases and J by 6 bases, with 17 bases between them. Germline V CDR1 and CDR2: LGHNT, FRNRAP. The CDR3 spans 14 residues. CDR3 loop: CASAETSNGDTQYF. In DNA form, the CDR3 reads TGTGCTAGTGCGGAAACTAGTAACGGCGATACGCAGTATTTT.

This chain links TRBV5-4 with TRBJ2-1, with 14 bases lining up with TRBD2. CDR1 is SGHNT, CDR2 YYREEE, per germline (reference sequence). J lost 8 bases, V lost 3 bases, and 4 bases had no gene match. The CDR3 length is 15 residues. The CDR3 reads CASSSGLAGVYEQFF. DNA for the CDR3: TGTGCCAGCAGCTCGGGACTAGCGGGAGTCTATGAGCAGTTCTTC.

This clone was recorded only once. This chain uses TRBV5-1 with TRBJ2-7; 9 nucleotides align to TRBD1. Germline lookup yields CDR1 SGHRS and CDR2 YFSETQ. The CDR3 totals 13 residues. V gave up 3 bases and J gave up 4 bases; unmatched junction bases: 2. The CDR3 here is CASSWTGEYEQYF. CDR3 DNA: TGCGCCAGCAGCTGGACAGGGGAGTACGAGCAGTACTTC.

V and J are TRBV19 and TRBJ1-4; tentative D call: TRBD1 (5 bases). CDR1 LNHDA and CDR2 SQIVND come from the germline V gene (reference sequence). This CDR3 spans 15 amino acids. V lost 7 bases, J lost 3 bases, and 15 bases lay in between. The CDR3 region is CASNQGQGPNEKLFF. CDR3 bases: TGTGCCAGTAACCAAGGGCAGGGCCCTAATGAAAAACTGTTTTTT.

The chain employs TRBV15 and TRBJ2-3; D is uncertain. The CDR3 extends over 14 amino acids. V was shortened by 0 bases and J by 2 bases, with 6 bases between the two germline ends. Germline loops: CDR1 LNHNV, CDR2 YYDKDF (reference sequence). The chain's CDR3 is CATSRDRATDTQYF. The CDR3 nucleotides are TGTGCCACCAGCAGAGATCGAGCCACAGATACGCAGTATTTT.

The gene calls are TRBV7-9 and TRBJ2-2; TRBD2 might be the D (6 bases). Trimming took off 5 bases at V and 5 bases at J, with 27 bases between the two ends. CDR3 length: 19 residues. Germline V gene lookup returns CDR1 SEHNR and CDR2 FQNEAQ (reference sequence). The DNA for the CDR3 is TGTGCCAGCAGCCCGGGGGAAGACGGAGAGAGTTTTCAAACCGGGGAGCTGTTTTTT. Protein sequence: CASSPGEDGESFQTGELFF.